The rows below give T cell receptor beta chains drawn from one sample of a study of PD-1 blockade in classical Hodgkin lymphoma. TCRdb keeps only in-frame clones here, not all; method: immunoSEQ multiplex PCR. The data contain tens of thousands of clones, approximately 76% of them singletons. This sample comprised peripheral blood mononuclear cells (PBMCs), obtained before the fourth cycle of nivolumab. The receptors derive from a human donor with classical Hodgkin lymphoma. The CDR3 runs from the conserved cysteine through the conserved F or W. Each record gives: D gene, V gene, CDR3 protein. The D gene is left open where the match is weak.

- | TRBV7-2 | CASGRGGNRETQYF
- | TRBV12-2 | CASRRTSRDADEQYF
TRBD2 | TRBV7-3 | CASSFPTSGVNTGELFF
- | TRBV6-5 | CASSYGVEQYF
TRBD1 | TRBV28 | CASNSVVGQGYTGELFF
- | TRBV11-1 | CASSPDSNEQYF
TRBD2 | TRBV5-6 | CASSRLAGGTDTQYF
- | TRBV5-1 | CASTPEPGNTIYF
- | TRBV2 | CASSEEDSYYGYTF
TRBD1 | TRBV6-5 | CASSRGTGNLAQYF
- | TRBV21-1 | CASDEAFF
- | TRBV5-4 | CASINTGTPAEGYTF
- | TRBV28 | CASSFWDTEAFF
- | TRBV5-4 | CASSPGGAGQETQYF
- | TRBV7-9 | CASSWIGHNGEAFF
- | TRBV28 | CASSTLPGRGGPGNQPQHF
- | TRBV4-2 | CASSWRESEQYF
- | TRBV5-5 | CASSYLGRGEETQYF
- | TRBV30 | CAWSGGYEQYF
TRBD1 | TRBV29-1 | CSVGQGPYYEQYF
- | TRBV6-5 | CASSYRATGNTEAFF
- | TRBV14 | CASSQAGGTGELFF
- | TRBV4-2 | CASSQSGEADTQYF
- | TRBV5-6 | CASSLQGTEAFF
TRBD1 | TRBV15 | CATSRGQGTDTQYF
TRBD2 | TRBV11-1 | CASSSGTSGRVGPDTQYF
TRBD2 | TRBV29-1 | CSVAGTSWAQYF
- | TRBV5-1 | CASSLETVRPRGGYYEQYF
TRBD1 | TRBV27 | CASSASGTGWEQYF